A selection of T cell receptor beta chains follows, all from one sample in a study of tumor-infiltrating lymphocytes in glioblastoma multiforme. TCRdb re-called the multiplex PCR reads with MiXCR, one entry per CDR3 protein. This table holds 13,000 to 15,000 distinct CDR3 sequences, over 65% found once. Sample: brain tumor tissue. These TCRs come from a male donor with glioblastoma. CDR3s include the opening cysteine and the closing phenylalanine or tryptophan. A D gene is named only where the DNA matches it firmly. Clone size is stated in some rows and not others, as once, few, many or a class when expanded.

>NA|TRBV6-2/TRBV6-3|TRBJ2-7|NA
TGTGCCAGCAGTCACCTCTGGGGCGACCCCTCCTACGAGCAGTACTTC
CASSHLWGDPSYEQYF
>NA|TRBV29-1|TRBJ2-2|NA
TGCAGCGCACCTTTGGACATTGATGGGGAGCTGTTTTTT
CSAPLDIDGELFF
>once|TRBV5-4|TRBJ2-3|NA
TGTGCCAGCGGCTTGGATAGTAGAACCACAGATATGCAGTATTTT
CASGLDSRTTDMQYF
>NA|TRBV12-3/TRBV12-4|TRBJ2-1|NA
TGTGCCAGCAGCGCTGGACCGGCGAATGAGCAGTTCTTC
CASSAGPANEQFF
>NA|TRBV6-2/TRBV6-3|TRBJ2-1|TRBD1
TGTGCCAGCAGTCGCGGGGGACAGGGGTCGGATGAGCAGTTCTTC
CASSRGGQGSDEQFF
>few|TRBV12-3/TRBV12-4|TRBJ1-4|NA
TGTGCCAGCAGTTTAAAGGGAAAACTGTTTTTT
CASSLKGKLFF
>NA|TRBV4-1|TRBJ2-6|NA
TGCGCCAGCAGCCTCGACTGGGGGGCCAACGTCCAGACTTTC
CASSLDWGANVQTF
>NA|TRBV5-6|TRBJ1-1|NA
TGTGCCAGCAACTTGGGGAGTCTCGAAGCTTTCTTT
CASNLGSLEAFF
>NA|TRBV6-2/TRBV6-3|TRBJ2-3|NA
TGTGCCAGCAGCCCCGGGGAGGAGGGGGATACGCAGTATTTT
CASSPGEEGDTQYF
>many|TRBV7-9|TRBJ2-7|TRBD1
TGTGCCAGCGACGGACAGGGCAACGAGCAGTACTTC
CASDGQGNEQYF
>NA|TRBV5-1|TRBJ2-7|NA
TGTGCCAGCACCCCCGGGTCGGCGACCTACGAGCAGTACTTC
CASTPGSATYEQYF
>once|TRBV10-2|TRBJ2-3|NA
TGCACCAGCAGTGAGGCAGGGGCCGGGGCAGATACGCGCTATTTT
CTSSEAGAGADTRYF
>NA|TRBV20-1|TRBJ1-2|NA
TGCAGTGCCACGCCCCTAAACTATGGCTACACCTTC
CSATPLNYGYTF
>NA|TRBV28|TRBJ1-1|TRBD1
TGTCCCTGCAGTTTAATCTCGGACAGGCCTGAAGCTTTCTTT
CPCSLISDRPEAFF
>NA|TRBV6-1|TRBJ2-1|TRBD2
TGTGCCAGCACCATGACCGTAGGTAGCGGGAGCGGCAATGAGCAGTTCTTC
CASTMTVGSGSGNEQFF
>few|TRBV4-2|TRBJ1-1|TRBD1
TGTGCCAGCAGCCAAGAGGGGGAACAGGGGAGGGTGAACACTGAAGCTTTCTTT
CASSQEGEQGRVNTEAFF
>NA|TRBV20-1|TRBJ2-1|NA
TGCAGTGCTAGACCCCTCAGTGAGCAGTTCTTC
CSARPLSEQFF
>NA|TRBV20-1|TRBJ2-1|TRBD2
TGTAGTGCTAGTCAACAGGGACTAGCGGGAATGAATGAACAGTTCTTC
CSASQQGLAGMNEQFF
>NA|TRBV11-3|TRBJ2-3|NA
TGTGTCAGCAGCTTAGATGAGAGCCCGGGGAACACAGATACGCAGTATTTT
CVSSLDESPGNTDTQYF
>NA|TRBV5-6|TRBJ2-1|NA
TGTGCCAGCAGCTCTGATGGAATAGACTATCGCTCCTACAATGAGCAGTTCTTC
CASSSDGIDYRSYNEQFF
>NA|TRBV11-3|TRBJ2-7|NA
TGTGCCAGCAGCTTATTCTCGAGCTCCTACGAGCAGTACTTC
CASSLFSSSYEQYF
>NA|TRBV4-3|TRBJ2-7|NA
TGCGCCAGCAGCCATTCACAGACCTCCTACGAGCAGTACTTC
CASSHSQTSYEQYF
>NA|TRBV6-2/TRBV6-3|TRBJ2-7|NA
TGTGCCAGCAGCGGGGCTAGGACCGAGAGGTCAAACTACGAGCAGTACTTC
CASSGARTERSNYEQYF
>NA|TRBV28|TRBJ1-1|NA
TGTATCAGCAGTTTGGACTCCCCGAAACCGACTGAAGCTTTCTTT
CISSLDSPKPTEAFF
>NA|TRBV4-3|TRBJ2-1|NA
TGCGCCAGCAGCCAAGATTTTACTAGCTACTATGAGCAGTTCTTC
CASSQDFTSYYEQFF
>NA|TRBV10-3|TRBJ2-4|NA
TGTGCCATCAGTGAGTCCCCGGGACAACGAGCCAAAAACATTCAGTACTTC
CAISESPGQRAKNIQYF
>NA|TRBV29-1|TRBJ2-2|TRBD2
TGCAGCGTTGACGGCGGGAGGGGAACCGGGGAGCTGTTCTTT
CSVDGGRGTGELFF
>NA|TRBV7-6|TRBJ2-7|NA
TGTGCCAGCAGCTTAGTTGCAGGAGCTGCTGGCGAGCAGTACTTC
CASSLVAGAAGEQYF
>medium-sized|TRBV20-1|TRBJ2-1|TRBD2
TGCAGTGCTAGAGATCTAGCGGGAAGAGGGAATGAGCAGTTCTTC
CSARDLAGRGNEQFF
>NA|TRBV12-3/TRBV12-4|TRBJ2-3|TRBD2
TGTGCCAGCAGTACCACGACTAGCGGGGCCACAGATACGCAGTATTTT
CASSTTTSGATDTQYF
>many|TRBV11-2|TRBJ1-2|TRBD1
TGTGCCAGCAGCCAGCCGACAGGGATTTACTATGGCTACACCTTC
CASSQPTGIYYGYTF
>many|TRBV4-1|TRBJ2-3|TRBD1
TGCGCCAGCAGCCAAACTCTAATGGGGCAGGGGGCAACAGATACGCAGTATTTT
CASSQTLMGQGATDTQYF
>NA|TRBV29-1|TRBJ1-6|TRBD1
TGCAGTGCTGCCAGGGACAGAGGATCACCCCTCCACTTT
CSAARDRGSPLHF
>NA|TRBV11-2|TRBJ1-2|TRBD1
TGTGCCAGCAGCCGGGACAGCAATGGCTACACCTTC
CASSRDSNGYTF
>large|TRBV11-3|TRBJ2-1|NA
TGTGCCAGCAGCTTAGTTCCCGATGAGCAGTTCTTC
CASSLVPDEQFF
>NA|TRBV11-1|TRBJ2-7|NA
TGTGCCAGCAGCCGGGACCCCGTCGGAGCCTACGAGCAGTACTTC
CASSRDPVGAYEQYF
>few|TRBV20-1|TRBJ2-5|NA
TGCAGTGCTAGACCTGGAGCTGAGACCCAGTACTTC
CSARPGAETQYF
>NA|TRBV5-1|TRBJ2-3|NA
TGCGCCAGCAGCGTTGTGGACAGAAGCACAGATACGCAGTATTTT
CASSVVDRSTDTQYF
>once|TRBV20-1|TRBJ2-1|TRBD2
TGCAGTGCTAGAAACATAGCGGGAAAAGAGTTCTTC
CSARNIAGKEFF
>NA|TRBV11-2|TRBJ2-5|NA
TGTGCCAGCAGACCGCAGGGCAGGGCGATCCAAGAGACCCAGTACTTC
CASRPQGRAIQETQYF
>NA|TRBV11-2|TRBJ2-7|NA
TGTGCCAGCAGCCCCGATGCCTCGTACGAGCAGTACTTC
CASSPDASYEQYF
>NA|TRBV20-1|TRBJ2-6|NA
TGCAGTGTCCCAACAGCCACTGGGGCCAACGTCCTGACTTTC
CSVPTATGANVLTF
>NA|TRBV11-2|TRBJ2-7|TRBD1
TGTGCCAGCAGCCGAGGGGGACAGGGGGCTCAAGAGCAGTACTTT
CASSRGGQGAQEQYF